The TCR beta chain under discussion was sequenced for a study of blood T cell repertoires in COVID-19. Whole-study context: Material from acute and convalescent COVID-19 was sourced from the United States, Italy and Spain.

The CDR3 totals 13 residues. Per germline, CDR1 MNHEY and CDR2 SVGAGI. The protocol was immunoSEQ multiplex PCR, while the TCRdb copy is restricted to in-frame clones and leaves out a portion. The repertoire holds more than 90,000 clones, with about 88% as singletons. The sample taken for sequencing was peripheral blood. The TCR originated in a man aged 40-49 years with acute or convalescent COVID-19. The gene calls are TRBV6-5 and TRBJ1-2; D is possibly TRBD1 (5 bases). The CDR3 is CATKRGGDYGYTF. CDR3 DNA sequence: TGTGCGACTAAACGGGGCGGGGACTATGGCTACACCTTC.